Listed below are T cell receptor beta chains from one sample, sequenced in a study of T and B cells in COVID-19 patients. TCRdb itself ran the multiplex PCR reads through MiXCR, one entry per CDR3 protein. Among 24,000 or so distinct CDR3 sequences, 30% to 35% were seen once, and the ten largest hold more than 1.5%. The sequenced material came from blood. Every receptor here comes from a human donor who had recovered from COVID-19. Both conserved end residues are part of each CDR3. Rows give clone size only sometimes, using once, few, many, or a class for an expanded clone.

.,TRBV6-2/TRBV6-3,CASSSSSDGSSYNSPLHF
.,TRBV6-5,CASRDYDRGGETQYF
.,TRBV12-3/TRBV12-4,CASRLGVGAEAFF
.,TRBV6-5,CASITGGSGETQYF
few,TRBV12-3/TRBV12-4,CASSILTGGGGNTEAFF
few,TRBV6-5,CASSYSADTEAFF
.,TRBV24-1,CATKPASDNEQFF
.,TRBV6-5,CAGGEGTEAFF
few,TRBV6-1,CASSRPTVTDTQYF
once,TRBV11-2,CASSLNPRAGTGELFF
.,TRBV7-2,CASSLAGLYNYGYTF
.,TRBV5-6,CASTSNPGLGQETQYF
medium-sized,TRBV19,CASSPVGAESYEQYF
many,TRBV18,CASSRAGTPYEQYF
many,TRBV12-3/TRBV12-4,CASGGRGEGDTQYF
.,TRBV6-2/TRBV6-3,CASRDDGTGYEQYF
.,TRBV5-1,CASSQGGGYTF
medium-sized,TRBV19,CASSGQETQYF
many,TRBV19,CASSISRGGVEQYF
.,TRBV7-9,CASSLVTGGYNEQFF
many,TRBV19,CASSIAPRNTEAFF
.,TRBV7-6,CASSGIGIGNSGEQFF
medium-sized,TRBV6-5,CASSYSRPGQISTQYF
.,TRBV5-4,CASSLGWDGNYGYTF
.,TRBV6-5,CASSGTSGTTDTQYF
few,TRBV27,CASSFRDRGGNEQFF
.,TRBV19,CASSIRGTGPQGYTF
.,TRBV20-1,CSARRGAGELFF
.,TRBV7-2,CASSLAGRREQYF
few,TRBV12-3/TRBV12-4,CASSRTWDEQFF
few,TRBV6-1,CASSEGEGRLWNSPLHF
.,TRBV19,CASTPIGPIDQPQHF
.,TRBV20-1,CSARDGRGTDTQYF
many,TRBV27,CASSLYPGVSGEQFF
.,TRBV27,CASRPAGTYNEQFF
medium-sized,TRBV6-5,CASSDRDRRYEQFF
few,TRBV20-1,CSARAASAVQYF
.,TRBV7-2,CASSSQGWSEQYF
many,TRBV6-1,CASSESRRPGANVLTF
.,TRBV5-1,CASSLDGDGRFYGYTF
.,TRBV4-3,CASSQGVDSGEQYF
.,TRBV7-6,CASSQIERNMGSYNEQFF
.,TRBV5-1,CASSLAGGAEGYTF
few,TRBV6-1,CASIRDSLGNEQFF
few,TRBV6-5,CASSDSGGSYNSPLHF
.,TRBV7-6,CASMRLALAENVQETQYF
many,TRBV6-5,CASSPGTGLGYTF
.,TRBV13,CASSTARTITDTQYF
.,TRBV20-1,CSAQGAYEQYF
many,TRBV19,CASSPVGEAYGYTF
.,TRBV19,CASSSRDRGSSNQPQHF
.,TRBV15,CATSRDPYSCEQYF
.,TRBV7-6,CASSHPRSDLSSYEQYF
.,TRBV5-1,CASSLEGFGGYTF
few,TRBV7-6,CASSRRQGTDTQYF
few,TRBV5-4,CASSRDSNTEAFF
.,TRBV6-6,CASRNNYYEQYF
.,TRBV5-5,CASSPQPGQIYNEQFF
.,TRBV20-1,CSAKGQRYEQYF